The 19 T cell receptor beta chains below all came from one sample that was sequenced in a study of blood T cell repertoires in COVID-19. Measured with immunoSEQ multiplex PCR; TCRdb has only the in-frame clones, and not every one. The sample includes fewer than 150,000 clones, approximately 80% of them seen just once. The sequenced sample consisted of peripheral blood. The source is a woman between 40 and 55 years old with acute or convalescent COVID-19.

The chain combines TRBV15 with TRBJ2-2; TRBD2 agrees at 7 bases. Germline assignment: CDR1 LNHNV and CDR2 YYDKDF (reference sequence). Trimming cost V 0 bases and J 7 bases; bases outside gene matches: 11. The CDR3 covers 17 residues. CDR3 amino acids: CATSRDASAGRVGELFF. CDR3 in DNA: TGTGCCACCAGCAGAGATGCTTCGGCAGGGAGGGTCGGGGAGCTGTTTTTT.

V and J are TRBV2 and TRBJ1-2; D ambiguous. The V end lost 3 bases, the J end lost 2 bases, and 7 bases lay between the germline ends. The CDR3 has 13 residues. CDR1 is SNHLY, CDR2 FYNNEI, per germline. In nucleotides, the CDR3 is TGTGCCAGCAGTGATTACAGCAACTATGGCTACACCTTC. It yields the protein CASSDYSNYGYTF.

Comment on this clone: The sample contains more than one DNA sequence encoding this CDR3. The chain employs TRBV12-3 or TRBV12-4 and TRBJ2-7; no reliable D call. The CDR3 has 12 residues. V was pared by 3 bases and J by 0 bases, with 3 bases between. CDR3 amino acids: CASSFGSYEQYF. In nucleotides, the CDR3 is TGTGCCAGCAGTTTCGGCTCCTACGAGCAGTACTTC.

This chain joins TRBV29-1 and TRBJ2-1; maybe TRBD1 (5 bases). The CDR3 consists of 14 residues. V dropped 3 bases and J dropped 0 bases, with 9 bases sitting between them. CDR1 and CDR2 (germline): SQVTM, ANQGSEA. This CDR3 reads CSVDQGFSYNEQFF. The CDR3 DNA reads TGCAGCGTTGATCAGGGATTCTCCTACAATGAGCAGTTCTTC.

This clone appeared a single time. The chain has TRBV18 and TRBJ2-2; D is undetermined. The CDR3 runs 15 residues. V gave up 1 base and J gave up 5 bases, with 11 bases separating them. Germline CDR1 KGHSH, CDR2 LQKENI. CDR3 coding DNA: TGTGCCAGCTCACCACGGAAAATAGCTACCGGGGAGCTGTTTTTT. It is translated as CASSPRKIATGELFF.

This clone was observed once. The rearrangement uses TRBV5-4 and TRBJ1-1; D is undetermined. CDR1 and CDR2 (germline): SGHNT, YYREEE (reference sequence). Trimming took off 2 bases at V and 4 bases at J, with 3 bases between the two ends. This CDR3 is 11 amino acids long. CDR3 loop: CASSFSTEAFF. The CDR3 DNA reads as TGTGCCAGCAGCTTTAGCACTGAAGCTTTCTTT.

The gene calls are TRBV7-2 and TRBJ1-2, with D possibly matching TRBD1 (5 bases). This CDR3 has 14 amino acids. Germline V gives CDR1 SGHTA, CDR2 FQGNSA. Trimming took off 6 bases at V and 7 bases at J, with 18 bases between the two ends. Here the CDR3 reads CASRVQQGGGGYTF. CDR3 bases: TGTGCCAGCAGGGTACAGCAGGGCGGTGGTGGCTACACCTTC.

The genes are TRBV25-1 and TRBJ1-4, with 10 bases matching TRBD1. Germline V gives CDR1 MGHDK, CDR2 SYGVNS. V lost 5 bases and J lost 5; bases outside the gene matches: 5. This CDR3 is 15 amino acids long. The CDR3 spells CASSMPGQGNEKLFF. The DNA for the CDR3 is TGTGCCAGCAGTATGCCGGGACAGGGGAATGAAAAACTGTTTTTT.

This chain links TRBV5-6 with TRBJ2-7; no definite D call. In germline, CDR1 is SGHDT, CDR2 YYEEEE. The CDR3 sequence is 12 residues long. The germline V and J ends were trimmed by 1 base and 6 bases, with 8 bases remaining between them. This chain's CDR3 is CASSLTVAEQYF. CDR3 bases: TGTGCCAGCAGCTTGACGGTAGCCGAGCAGTACTTC. Combining the CDR3 with reference TRBV5-6 and TRBJ2-7 gives the whole variable domain DAGVTQSPTHLIKTRGQQVTLRCSPKSGHDTVSWYQQALGQGPQFIFQYYEEEERQRGNFPDRFSGHQFPNYSSELNVNALLLGDSALYLCASSLTVAEQYFGPGTRLTVT.

This chain connects TRBV7-2 to TRBJ1-2; TRBD1 agrees at 7 bases. Germline values: CDR1 SGHTA, CDR2 FQGNSA. CDR3 length: 13 residues. V was clipped by 5 bases and J by 3 bases; unmatched bases: 3. CDR3 coding DNA: TGTGCCAGCAGCCGCGACAGGGACTATGGCTACACCTTC. Encoded protein: CASSRDRDYGYTF.

The rearrangement uses TRBV24-1 and TRBJ2-4, with D tentatively TRBD1 (6 bases). Trimming stripped 12 bases from V and 0 bases from J, with 14 bases between. The CDR3 has 14 amino acids. Looked up from germline, CDR1 is KGHDR and CDR2 is SFDVKD. In DNA form, the CDR3 reads TGTGCCTTTCTGGGGGCGGTAGCCAAAAACATTCAGTACTTC. It is translated as CAFLGAVAKNIQYF.

The chain couples TRBV7-6 to TRBJ2-3; TRBD1 might be the D (6 bases). V was shortened by 5 bases and J by 8 bases, with 14 bases between the two germline ends. This CDR3 has 13 residues. Germline lookup yields CDR1 SGHVS and CDR2 FNYEAQ. The DNA of the CDR3 is TGTGCCAGCAGCGACCACAGGGTGGCTACGCAGTATTTT. Translation: CASSDHRVATQYF.

The chain uses TRBV27 and TRBJ2-3; 9 bases are a match to TRBD2. V lost 6 bases to trimming and J lost 3 bases; unmatched junction nucleotides: 16. The CDR3 has 18 residues. CDR1 MNHEY and CDR2 SMNVEV come from the germline V gene (reference sequence). The CDR3 sequence: CASSPGRGGAGATDTQYF. The CDR3 nucleotides read TGTGCCAGCAGCCCTGGTCGCGGGGGGGCCGGGGCGACAGATACGCAGTATTTT.

The V gene is TRBV7-2, the J gene TRBJ2-1, with TRBD2 matching over 11 bases. Germline loops: CDR1 SGHTA, CDR2 FQGNSA. V trimming: 6 bases; J trimming: 4 bases; junction bases outside the gene matches: 5. This CDR3 spans 15 amino acids. The CDR3 DNA reads as TGTGCCAGCAGTTTGACTAGCGGGACATACAATGAGCAGTTCTTC. Translating it yields CASSLTSGTYNEQFF.

This clone is a singleton in its sample. The J gene is TRBJ2-1, the V gene TRBV18; tentative D call: TRBD2 (7 bases). CDR3 length: 17 amino acids. Trimming pared 3 bases from V and 5 bases from J, leaving 20 bases between. Germline V gives CDR1 KGHSH, CDR2 LQKENI. CDR3 sequence reads: CASSPSSGGGQNNEQFF. In nucleotides, the CDR3 is TGTGCCAGCTCACCGAGTTCTGGGGGGGGCCAAAACAATGAGCAGTTCTTC. The entire variable domain, with the rest obtained from reference TRBV18 and TRBJ2-1, is as follows: NAGVMQNPRHLVRRRGQEARLRCSPMKGHSHVYWYRQLPEEGLKFMVYLQKENIIDESGMPKERFSAEFPKEGPSILRIQQVVRGDSAAYFCASSPSSGGGQNNEQFFGPGTRLTVL.

The table lists this clone with a count of one. This chain links TRBV7-9 with TRBJ1-3, with D unclear. V was shortened by 4 bases and J by 0 bases, with 13 bases between the two germline ends. The CDR3 runs 16 residues. Germline V gives CDR1 SEHNR, CDR2 FQNEAQ (reference sequence). CDR3 loop: CASSSLGRSSGNTIYF. The CDR3, as DNA: TGTGCCAGCAGCTCCCTCGGGAGGAGCTCTGGAAACACCATATATTTT.

The gene calls are TRBV5-5 and TRBJ1-6, with a weak D call TRBD1 (5 bases). V shed 6 bases and J shed 9 bases, with 25 bases lying between them. The germline V gene has CDR1 SGHKS and CDR2 YYEKEE (reference sequence). This CDR3 is built from 17 residues. The CDR3 coding sequence is TGTGCCAGCACCGCTTGGAGGGGTGGGGTCAGCCTTTCACCCCTCCACTTT. Translation: CASTAWRGGVSLSPLHF.

The chain is built from TRBV19 and TRBJ1-2; perhaps TRBD1 as D (5 bases). Per germline, CDR1 LNHDA and CDR2 SQIVND (reference sequence). This CDR3 spans 12 amino acids. The V and J ends lost 6 bases and 8 bases respectively, with 13 bases between them. The CDR3 spells CASSSGGIGYTF. DNA for the CDR3: TGTGCCAGTAGCTCGGGGGGGATCGGCTACACCTTC.

The chain couples TRBV30 to TRBJ1-2, with D unclear. The V end was cut by 2 bases, the J end by 1 base, with 8 bases between. This CDR3 has 13 residues. The V gene's germline CDR1 is GTSNPN and CDR2 SVGIG (reference sequence). In DNA, the CDR3 is TGTGCCTGGAGTTTGGGCATTAACTATGGCTACACCTTC. Its translation is CAWSLGINYGYTF.